This TCR beta chain derives from a study of blood T cell repertoires in COVID-19. This CDR3 has 17 amino acids. CDR1 is SGHTS and CDR2 is YDEGEE in the germline V gene. Deletions cut 1 base from V and 2 bases from J, with 16 bases between. Clones were read by immunoSEQ multiplex PCR, and TCRdb kept only the in-frame ones, dropping some. The sample holds some 35,000 clones, approximately 78% seen once. This clone was observed many times. The source of this sequence is a man older than 75 with active or convalescent COVID-19. What was sequenced was peripheral blood. The chain is built from TRBV5-8 and TRBJ1-3; perhaps TRBD1 as D (6 bases). CDR3 DNA: TGTGCCAGCAGCTTGAATGGGGGCCGGGGCGCTGGAAACACCATATATTTT. Protein product: CASSLNGGRGAGNTIYF.